This T cell receptor (beta chain) was sequenced for a study of breast tumors, draining lymph nodes, adjacent tissues. From the multiplex PCR reads, TCRdb called clonotypes with MiXCR, one entry per CDR3 protein. This table holds approximately 22,000 distinct CDR3 sequences, 64% found once. Study outcomes and limitations: Compared with basal-like, luminal-like tumors shared significantly more repertoire with nontumor tissue. Compared with lymph nodes, tumors were less diverse; compared with nontumor tissue, more. Data only fit, rather than demonstrated, lymph node origin of most tumor T cells. Most tumor T cells seemingly derive from lymph node, then expand in tumor.

This clonotype occurred many times. Its antigen remains unknown. Sequencing was done on a sample of tumor-adjacent breast tissue. This sequence was found in a female donor with breast cancer. Some clones in this sample may be carry-over from other donors' samples.

The CDR3 sequence: CATGRGPGEQFF. In DNA form, the CDR3 reads TGTGCCACCGGGCGGGGTCCGGGGGAGCAGTTCTTC. The V gene is TRBV24-1, the J gene TRBJ2-1; tentative D call: TRBD2 (6 bases). The CDR3 loop spans 12 amino acids. Per the germline V gene, CDR1 is KGHDR and CDR2 is SFDVKD. V lost 9 bases and J 10 bases, leaving 15 bases between the germline ends.